The source of this T cell receptor beta chain is a study of monozygotic twins with inflammatory bowel disease (dated by TCRdb to between 2018 and 2020). In the study overall: The complete study included some 28 monozygotic twin pairs: 19 IBD-discordant Danish pairs and nine German pairs, of which four were IBD-concordant and five were IBD-discordant. Each individual had, on average, about 151 000 unique TCRalpha sequences and 181 000 unique TCRbeta sequences available for analysis. Within discordant pairs, disease-associated traits were sought mainly by comparing IBD patients with their genetically identical healthy co-twins.

Turning to this clonotype: Its specific antigen is unknown.

From each donor, an approximately 2.4 ml peripheral blood sample was drawn into PAXgene tubes and stored at -80 degrees C. Without T cell sorting, total RNA was isolated from whole blood using the PAXgene blood miRNA kit on an automated QIAcube. Peripheral blood from monozygotic twin pairs, either concordant or discordant for inflammatory bowel disease, underwent deep TCRalpha and TCRbeta repertoire profiling that used unique molecular barcoding. Smoking habits were recorded for all twin pairs, and individuals were classified as current, former or never smokers. On the study overall, not on this receptor specifically: Compared with healthy twins, IBD patients had fewer clonotypes in common with other individuals, a difference most pronounced in patients showing signs of disease activity. Background noise and inter-individual variability may have been introduced into the repertoires by the differing immunosuppressive treatments among patients. Different T cell subtypes could not be distinguished in the analysis. The results gave no support for a single strong signal or clonotype linked to IBD. Concordant and discordant twins showed no difference in repertoire similarity, possibly because of limited statistical power. Measured by the inverse Simpson index, TCRbeta repertoire diversity was lower in IBD patients than in their healthy co-twins.

From the germline V gene, CDR1 is SGDLS and CDR2 is YYNGEE. The cysteine opens and the phenylalanine closes a CDR3 of 16 amino acids. No DNA appears here. The method behind the library was 5' RACE. For each TCR library, around 3,500 ng of total RNA was used. For each sample, cDNA synthesis was carried out in eight separate reactions using SMARTScribe reverse transcriptase. During cDNA synthesis, template switching introduced unique molecular identifiers that contained a 6-nucleotide sample barcode. TCRalpha and TCRbeta cDNA was amplified by two nested PCRs of roughly 15 and 9 cycles, with bead purification after each PCR. Before amplification, cDNA was treated with uracil DNA-glycosylase and purified using the QIAquick PCR purification kit. The second PCR added Illumina TruSeq-compatible adapters along with sample-specific barcodes. TapeStation and Qubit were used to check library quality and concentration, and 5 to 6.5 ng of each library went into the pool. Pooled libraries were sequenced on an Illumina HiSeq2500 single-index Rapid Run with 2 x 100 bp reads and custom sequencing primers. Turning to the authors' computational methods: PCR and sequencing errors were corrected by UMI-based consensus assembly using MiGEC version 1.2.6. MiXCR version 2.1.1 was used for V(D)J alignment, clonotype assembly and CDR3 extraction. Gene usage, clonotype sharing and MAIT/NKT TCR abundance were normalised by analysing the top 1000, 10 000 and 20 000 clonotypes per sample. After downsampling to 27 000 UMIs, diversity was calculated as the inverse Simpson index using the vegan R package. Statistical testing used paired Mann-Whitney U tests on the discordant twin pairs and applied Benjamini-Hochberg correction for multiple testing. TCRdb reprocessed the reads, so every CDR3 protein sequence counts as one entry and DNA is not shown. These V and J calls rely on TCRdb rather than the paper's analysis. In this sample's table one finds more than 95,000 distinct CDR3 sequences. The top ten clones comprise 1.5% to 2% of the sample.

Material for sequencing was blood. The receptor's source is a human donor with ulcerative colitis or Crohn's disease, or a healthy co-twin of an affected twin (not recorded which). The sequence links TRBV9 to TRBJ2-1; there is no DNA to check the TCRdb D call of TRBD1. The CDR3 reads as follows: CASSLGRDRRHNEQFF.